This record concerns one TCR beta chain sequence. Antigen specificity is unknown. The V and J ends lost 1 base and 6 bases, in that order; junction bases with no gene match: 8. The V gene's germline CDR1 is LNHDA and CDR2 SQIVND (reference sequence). The CDR3 consists of 19 residues. This sample stems from a study of cytomegalovirus exposure and HLA in healthy donors. General study results and limits: Association of a missense DCLRE1C variant with TCR beta V- and J-gene trimming was reported in a later analysis.

The PCR contained 60 Vbeta and 13 Jbeta primers. TCRdb's table, derived via immunoSEQ multiplex PCR, lists solely in-frame clones and lacks some. This sample carries more than 30,000 clones, with approximately 10% going to the ten biggest clones. The chain uses TRBV19 and TRBJ2-2; 16 nucleotides match TRBD2. The TCR comes from a man aged 35-49 years in good health and CMV-seropositive. Sequenced: PBMCs. CDR3: CASSIALGLAGGQAGELFF. The CDR3 DNA follows: TGTGCCAGTAGTATAGCTCTGGGACTAGCGGGAGGGCAAGCCGGGGAGCTGTTTTTT.